These 5 T cell receptor beta chains came from one sample sequenced in a study of T cells in Graves' hyperthyroidism and ophthalmopathy. Amplified TCR beta CDR3 regions derived from RNA transcripts. First-round RT-PCR targeting the TCR CDR3 was performed with the HTBI primer set. MiXCR, applied by TCRdb to the multiplex PCR reads, yields one record per CDR3 protein. The sample carries about 520,000 distinct CDR3 sequences, approximately 25% recorded once. Material for sequencing was blood. These receptors all stem from a woman in her twenties or thirties with Graves' ophthalmopathy.

The V call is TRBV30, the J call TRBJ1-3, with 8 bases identical to TRBD1. The CDR3 extends over 14 amino acids. Looked up from germline, CDR1 is GTSNPN and CDR2 is SVGIG (reference sequence). With 1 base clipped from V and 7 bases from J, the junction kept 6 bases outside the gene matches. CDR3 DNA: TGTGCCTGGAGTGACAGGGGGGAGGCGAACACCATATATTTT. It is translated as CAWSDRGEANTIYF.

At least ten counts were recorded for this clonotype. The J gene is TRBJ1-2, the V gene TRBV27, with D perhaps TRBD1 (6 bases). CDR3 length: 14 residues. Germline assignment: CDR1 MNHEY and CDR2 SMNVEV (reference sequence). The V gene lost 3 bases and the J gene lost 7 bases, with 15 bases spanning the gap. The CDR3 loop is CASSFRRTGFGYTF. DNA for the CDR3: TGTGCCAGCAGTTTCCGCAGAACAGGGTTTGGCTACACCTTC.

This sequence joins TRBV11-2 and TRBJ2-5, with 7 bases fitting TRBD1. In germline, CDR1 is SGHAT, CDR2 FQNNGV. Trimming removed 1 base from V and 0 bases from J; junction bases left unmatched: 2. This CDR3 region has 15 residues. The CDR3 loop is CASSLAGTDQETQYF. The CDR3 DNA reads as TGTGCCAGCAGCTTAGCCGGGACAGACCAAGAGACCCAGTACTTC.

The table lists this clonotype with many counts. The rearrangement links TRBV19 to TRBJ1-1; D might be TRBD1 (5 bases). Germline CDR1 and CDR2: LNHDA and SQIVND (reference sequence). There are 13 residues in the CDR3. The V gene lost 10 bases and the J gene lost 4 bases, with 16 bases spanning the gap. The CDR3 region is CATNPLGGTEAFF. CDR3 nucleotides: TGTGCCACCAACCCTCTGGGGGGCACTGAAGCTTTCTTT.

This clonotype has only a few counts. The J gene is TRBJ2-5, the V gene TRBV15; TRBD2 aligns across 8 bases. Per germline, CDR1 LNHNV and CDR2 YYDKDF (reference sequence). J gave up 5 bases and V 0 bases, and 14 bases lay outside the gene matches. This CDR3 has 18 amino acids. CDR3 region: CATSRDLPTAGGWETQYF. CDR3 sequence (DNA): TGTGCCACCAGCAGAGATCTTCCAACGGCGGGGGGATGGGAGACCCAGTACTTC.